Described below is a single TCR beta chain sequence and its context. These data come from a study of OX40 agonist ivuxolimab in advanced cancers. The repertoire was sequenced with immunoSEQ multiplex PCR; TCRdb's copy has only in-frame clones and lacks some. The sample includes around 77,000 clones, around 80% seen only once; the top ten take approximately 5%. The germline V gene encodes CDR1 SGDLS and CDR2 YYNGEE. The CDR3 runs 15 residues. V lost 2 bases and J lost 6; bases outside the gene matches: 8. V usage is TRBV9 and J usage is TRBJ2-1, with 7 bases matching TRBD2. This clonotype was sampled from an adult with an advanced solid tumor such as melanoma, head and neck, liver or kidney cancer. The material was CD4+ or CD8+ T cells sorted from blood, obtained in a trial of the OX40 agonist ivuxolimab. CDR3 protein: CASSVLSGAANEQFF. CDR3 nucleotides: TGTGCCAGCAGCGTCTTAAGCGGGGCAGCCAATGAGCAGTTCTTC.